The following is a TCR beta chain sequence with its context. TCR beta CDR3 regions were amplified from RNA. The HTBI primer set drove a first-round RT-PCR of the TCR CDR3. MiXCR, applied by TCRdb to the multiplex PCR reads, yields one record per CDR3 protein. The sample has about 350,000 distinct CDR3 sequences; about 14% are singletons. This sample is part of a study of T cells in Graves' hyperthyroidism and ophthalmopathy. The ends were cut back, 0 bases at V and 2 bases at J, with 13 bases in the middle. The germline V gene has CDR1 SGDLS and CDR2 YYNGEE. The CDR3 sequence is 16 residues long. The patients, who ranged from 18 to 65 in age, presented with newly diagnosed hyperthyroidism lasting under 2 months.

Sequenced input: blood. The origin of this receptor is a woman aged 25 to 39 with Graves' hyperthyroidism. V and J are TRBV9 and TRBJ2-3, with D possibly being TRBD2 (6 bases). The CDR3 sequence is CASSVGGGYYTDTQYF. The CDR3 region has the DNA TGTGCCAGCAGCGTAGGAGGAGGGTATTACACAGATACGCAGTATTTT. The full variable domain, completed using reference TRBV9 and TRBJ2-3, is DSGVTQTPKHLITATGQRVTLRCSPRSGDLSVYWYQQSLDQGLQFLIQYYNGEERAKGNILERFSAQQFPDLHSELNLSSLELGDSALYFCASSVGGGYYTDTQYFGPGTRLTVL.